Listed here are 5 T cell receptor beta chains from one sample, sequenced in a study of shared clonotypes between healthy human individuals. CD8 cells classed as naive were CD45RO-negative and positively selected for CCR7, excluding terminally differentiated effector memory CD45RA+ cells. Using immunoSEQ multiplex PCR, the repertoire was profiled, and TCRdb retains in-frame clones only, with some absent. Here the sample spans millions of clones, roughly 94% being singletons. Sequencing used naive CD8+ T cells sorted from blood. The receptors originated from a man aged 18 to 29 in good health.

The V call is TRBV11-2, the J call TRBJ2-1; 8 nucleotides agree with TRBD2. The CDR3 runs to 15 residues. Looked up from germline, CDR1 is SGHAT and CDR2 is FQNNGV. V trimming: 3 bases; J trimming: 3 bases; junction bases outside the gene matches: 4. CDR3 DNA: TGTGCCAGCAGCTTGACTAGCGACTACTACAATGAGCAGTTCTTC. Protein product: CASSLTSDYYNEQFF.

Turning to this clone: An end of the junction does not agree with germline; a read error may underlie this. The rearrangement joins TRBV7-6 to TRBJ2-5; a possible D gene is TRBD1 (7 bases). The germline CDR1 and CDR2 sequences are SGHVS and FNYEAQ. The CDR3 loop spans 15 amino acids. CDR3 sequence: CASSLGAGQPETQYF. DNA of the CDR3: TGTGCCAGCAGTTTAGGCGCGGGACAGCCAGAGACCCAGTACTTC.

The chain employs TRBV19 and TRBJ2-7; D gene ambiguous. CDR1 and CDR2 from the germline V gene are LNHDA and SQIVND (reference sequence). Deletions cut 5 bases from V and 4 bases from J, with 12 bases between. The CDR3 length is 13 residues. CDR3 amino acids: CASSWGLNYEQYF. CDR3 nucleotides: TGTGCCAGTAGTTGGGGTCTAAATTACGAGCAGTACTTC.

The CDR3 loop reads CASSARTGSSYNEQFF. The CDR3 DNA reads TGTGCCAGCAGCGCTCGGACAGGGAGCTCCTACAATGAGCAGTTCTTC. This chain links TRBV11-2 with TRBJ2-1; 8 bases are shared with TRBD1. Germline V gene lookup returns CDR1 SGHAT and CDR2 FQNNGV. V lost 5 bases, J lost 0 bases, and 6 bases stayed unmatched. This CDR3 is 16 amino acids long. Drawing the rest from reference TRBV11-2 and TRBJ2-1, the complete variable domain is EAGVAQSPRYKIIEKRQSVAFWCNPISGHATLYWYQQILGQGPKLLIQFQNNGVVDDSQLPKDRFSAERLKGVDSTLKIQPAKLEDSAVYLCASSARTGSSYNEQFFGPGTRLTVL.

The chain is built from TRBV20-1 and TRBJ1-1; D ambiguous. Trimming stripped 8 bases from V and 0 bases from J, with 7 bases between. The CDR3 loop spans 11 amino acids. The germline CDR1 and CDR2 sequences are DFQATT and SNEGSKA (reference sequence). The chain's CDR3 is CSTELNTEAFF. The CDR3 DNA follows: TGCAGTACCGAGTTGAACACTGAAGCTTTCTTT.